This T cell receptor beta chain comes out of a study of T cell responses to AZD1222 COVID-19 vaccine (dated by TCRdb to the early 2020s). At the level of the whole study: TCR sequencing was performed for about 250 trial participants, of whom around 200 were given two doses of AZD1222 and roughly 25 were given two doses of MenACWY control vaccine. Trial participants were enrolled by age into subgroups of 18-55, 56-69 and 70-plus years, and 148, 28 and 57 TCR-sequenced participants, respectively, were included in these subgroups. Findings and caveats that apply to the study as a whole: After two AZD1222 doses, both the breadth and the depth of spike-specific TCRs were significantly higher than at day 0 and than in MenACWY recipients. In the small 56-69-year group, the increase in depth fell short of significance, most likely because of low power. Because no samples from the day 14 peak response were available, repertoires could be characterized only after the peak T cell response. Participants were mostly white British and included more females than males, and it was suggested by the authors that clonal diversity may have been underestimated. Conclusions about previously exposed vaccinees are limited, since just five or six AZD1222 recipients were seropositive for SARS-CoV-2 at baseline. The whole spike protein was spanned by vaccine-associated CD4 TCRs, and dominant responses were seen in regions 160-218 and 743-854. Reportedly, close to half of the unique spike-specific TCRs recognized epitopes lying outside the regions that are mutated in the B.1.351 and B.1.1.7 variants.

From the cysteine up to the phenylalanine, the CDR3 has a length of 14 residues. Just CDR3 DNA is preserved here, 42 bases in frame from base 1. The trim is 5 bases for V and 11 bases for J, with a gap of 24 bases between the germline ends. The germline V gene (reference sequence) specifies GTSNPN as CDR1 and SVGIG as CDR2. Reading the label with the study, this specimen's time point is: about 28 days (+/-7) after the second vaccine dose. Interpreted using the paper, the treatment or condition label stands for: meningococcal conjugate vaccine given as trial control. Vaccinee samples were obtained from the UK trials COV001 and COV002, which included a single-blind randomized controlled phase 2/3 trial of AZD1222 (ChAdOx1 nCoV-19) in healthy adults. For TCRbeta chain sequencing, PBMC samples were collected from trial participants at day 0 and at day 28 after the second dose. This clone turned up a few times. Its antigen has not been determined. No quality values exist for individual bases; no much larger clone is one base distant.

The CDR3 regions of human TCRbeta chains were analyzed by immunosequencing. The original methods were these. Repertoire TCRs were checked for matches against a reference library of SARS-CoV-2-specific TCRs that had been generated using the MIRA antigen-specificity platform. Breadth was defined as the fraction of unique TCRs that were SARS-CoV-2-associated, and depth was defined as the fraction of total T cells that were SARS-CoV-2-associated. Using the MIRA data, each spike-specific TCR was assigned both to the spike region to which the TCR was reactive and to a CD4 or CD8 class. Log10-transformed breadth and depth values were compared by one-way ANOVA with Sidak's multiple comparisons tests. TCRdb obtained this table from immuneACCESS and retained in-frame rearrangements with V and J assigned. These tables miss some clones; where compared with another copy, unresolved V genes account for less than half of the shortfall, and the remainder is unexplained. The D gene and trimming were derived from the DNA, and the V and J assignments and clone size from that table. For this sample the table gives some 64,000 clones, of which under 95% were detected only once. About 6% of the sample is in the top ten clones.

The rearrangement combines TRBV30 with TRBJ1-1; the D gene assignment is ambiguous. The clonotype comes from an adult who received the MenACWY meningococcal vaccine as a control. Here the sequenced sample was peripheral blood, taken 28 days after the second dose of the MenACWY control vaccine. The sequenced DNA: TGTGCCTGGGTCGAAGGGCTAACCCATGAAGGGGCTTTCTTT. This gives the protein CAWVEGLTHEGAFF.